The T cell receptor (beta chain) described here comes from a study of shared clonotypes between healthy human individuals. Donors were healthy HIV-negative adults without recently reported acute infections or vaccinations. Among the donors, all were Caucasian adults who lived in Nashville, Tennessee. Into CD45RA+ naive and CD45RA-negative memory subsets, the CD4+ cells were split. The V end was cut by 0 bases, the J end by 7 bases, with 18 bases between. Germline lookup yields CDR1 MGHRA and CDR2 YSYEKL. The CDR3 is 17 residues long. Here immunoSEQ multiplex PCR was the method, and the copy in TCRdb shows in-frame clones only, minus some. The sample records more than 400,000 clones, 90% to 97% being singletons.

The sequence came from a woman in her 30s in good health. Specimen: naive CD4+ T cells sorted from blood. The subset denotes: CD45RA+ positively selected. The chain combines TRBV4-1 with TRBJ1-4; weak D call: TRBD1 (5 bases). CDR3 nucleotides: TGCGCCAGCAGCCAAGATATCGGACACCAAGGAACTGAAAAACTGTTTTTT. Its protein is CASSQDIGHQGTEKLFF.